The 18 T cell receptor beta chains below were found in one sample sequenced in a study of a mutant IDH1 vaccine in newly diagnosed glioma. These receptors are not linked to any known antigen. Some clones are missing from TCRdb's copy, which holds only in-frame ones; the method was immunoSEQ multiplex PCR. The sample holds around 49,000 clones, 78% seen once. Time point specified: week 5, during vaccination. One vaccine dose held 300 ug of mutant IDH1 20-mer peptide and came with topical imiquimod. Source: PBMCs, taken from a glioma patient whose treatment included an IDH1 peptide vaccine. These receptors came from a man between 50 and 59 years old with glioma.

This chain joins TRBV5-4 and TRBJ2-5, with D perhaps given as TRBD1 or TRBD2 (5 bases each). Germline CDR1 and CDR2: SGHNT and YYREEE (reference sequence). The ends were cut back, 4 bases at V and 3 bases at J, with 10 bases in the middle. The CDR3 is made up of 13 amino acids. The CDR3 nucleotides are TGTGCCAGCAGCCGCGTGGGGGAAGAGACCCAGTACTTC. It codes for CASSRVGEETQYF.

The chain combines TRBV12-1 with TRBJ1-5. TRBV12-1 is a documented pseudogene. This CDR3 is 16 amino acids long. CDR3 coding DNA: TGTGCCAGCAGCCCCCTACGTTTCCCTGGGGATCAGCCCCAGCATTTT. Translated, it gives CASSPLRFPGDQPQHF.

The V call is TRBV18, the J call TRBJ2-7; a possible D gene is TRBD1 (5 bases). This CDR3 contains 14 residues. V lost 6 bases to trimming and J lost 5 bases, with 17 bases between them. The germline CDR1 and CDR2 sequences are KGHSH and LQKENI. For the CDR3, the DNA is TGTGCCAGCTCGCCAGGGTCAGAAAGCGACGAGCAGTACTTC. It translates to CASSPGSESDEQYF.

This chain connects TRBV27 to TRBJ2-7; D uncertain. V lost 0 bases and J lost 2, with 5 bases in between. Germline V lookup: CDR1 MNHEY, CDR2 SMNVEV (reference sequence). This CDR3 region has 13 residues. CDR3 protein: CASSLSPTYEQYF. CDR3 nucleotide sequence: TGTGCCAGCAGTTTATCACCGACCTACGAGCAGTACTTC.

The chain joins TRBV6-1 to TRBJ2-7; the D gene is possibly TRBD2 (6 bases). Germline CDR1 MNHNS, CDR2 SASEGT. Trimming stripped 4 bases from V and 2 bases from J, with 12 bases between. This CDR3 has 14 residues. This chain's CDR3 is CASSVEGHPYEQYF. The DNA of the CDR3 is TGTGCCAGCAGTGTGGAGGGGCACCCCTACGAGCAGTACTTC.

The chain joins TRBV4-1 to TRBJ1-1, with TRBD1 as a possible D gene (6 bases). Trimming took off 4 bases at V and 6 bases at J, with 12 bases between the two ends. Germline assignment: CDR1 MGHRA and CDR2 YSYEKL. The CDR3 consists of 13 residues. The CDR3 DNA reads as TGCGCCAGCAGCCTAGAACAGGGAGCTGAAGCTTTCTTT. Residues: CASSLEQGAEAFF.

The chain joins TRBV7-2 to TRBJ2-7; tentative D call: TRBD2 (6 bases). The CDR3 totals 15 residues. Trimming removed 0 bases from V and 2 bases from J, with 11 bases in between. Germline V gene lookup returns CDR1 SGHTA and CDR2 FQGNSA. Written as DNA, the CDR3 is TGTGCCAGCAGCTTAGCGGGGGGATCGGCCTACGAGCAGTACTTC. This encodes CASSLAGGSAYEQYF.

The rearrangement uses TRBV11-2 and TRBJ1-1, with D possibly matching TRBD1 (6 bases). The CDR3 has 15 residues. Trimming stripped 1 base from V and 5 bases from J, with 14 bases between. CDR1 and CDR2 from the germline V gene are SGHAT and FQNNGV. CDR3 sequence: CASSLAVGGRTEAFF. As DNA, the CDR3 is TGTGCCAGCAGCTTAGCCGTCGGGGGGCGAACTGAAGCTTTCTTT.

The chain couples TRBV5-1 to TRBJ2-1; TRBD2 might be the D (6 bases). Trimming stripped 4 bases from V and 2 bases from J, with 7 bases between. Germline V gene lookup returns CDR1 SGHRS and CDR2 YFSETQ. CDR3 size: 13 residues. CDR3 sequence: CASSGGTYNEQFF. In DNA, the CDR3 is TGCGCCAGCAGCGGGGGGACCTACAATGAGCAGTTCTTC. Complete variable domain (other parts from reference TRBV5-1 and TRBJ2-1): KAGVTQTPRYLIKTRGQQVTLSCSPISGHRSVSWYQQTPGQGLQFLFEYFSETQRNKGNFPGRFSGRQFSNSRSEMNVSTLELGDSALYLCASSGGTYNEQFFGPGTRLTVL.

In this sample, this clone turned up once. This chain joins TRBV12-5 and TRBJ2-2, with TRBD1 as a possible D gene (5 bases). V lost 2 bases to trimming and J lost 5 bases, with 12 bases between them. Germline CDR1 is LGHNT and CDR2 is FRNRAP. The CDR3 length is 15 residues. The CDR3 region has the DNA TGTGCTAGTGGTTTGTTCCCCCAGGGTACCGGGGAGCTGTTTTTT. This gives the protein CASGLFPQGTGELFF.

This chain joins TRBV29-1 and TRBJ1-1; tentatively, D is TRBD1 (5 bases). This CDR3 contains 12 residues. V was pared by 7 bases and J by 5 bases, with 14 bases between. Germline V CDR1 and CDR2: SQVTM, ANQGSEA. The CDR3 DNA sequence: TGCAGCGGGGGCTTCAAGACAACTGAAGCTTTCTTT. Translated, it gives CSGGFKTTEAFF. Supplemented by reference TRBV29-1 and TRBJ1-1, the full variable domain reads SAVISQKPSRDICQRGTSLTIQCQVDSQVTMMFWYRQQPGQSLTLIATANQGSEATYESGFVIDKFPISRPNLTFSTLTVSNMSPEDSSIYLCSGGFKTTEAFFGQGTRLTVV.

With respect to this clone: The junction departs from the called germline gene at one end, perhaps through a read error. The chain is built from TRBV7-7 and TRBJ2-1; D assignment may be TRBD1 or TRBD2 (5 bases each). This CDR3 has 12 amino acids. Germline-derived CDR1 and CDR2 are SSHAT and FNYEAQ (reference sequence). The CDR3 DNA sequence: TGTGCTAGCAGCTCCTCCGGGACTGAGCAGTTCTTC. Protein sequence: CASSSSGTEQFF.

V gene TRBV4-1 combines with J gene TRBJ2-3; maybe TRBD1 (5 bases). Trimming removed 1 base at V and 3 bases at J, with 14 bases between. Germline V gene data show CDR1 as MGHRA and CDR2 as YSYEKL. This CDR3 is built from 16 residues. The CDR3 DNA follows: TGCGCCAGCAGCCAAGGTTCAGGGATTTCTACAGATACGCAGTATTTT. Translation gives CASSQGSGISTDTQYF.

This chain uses TRBV6-1 with TRBJ2-7; 10 positions agree with TRBD2. The germline CDR1 and CDR2 sequences are MNHNS and SASEGT. This CDR3 is 15 amino acids long. Losses at the gene ends were 4 bases for V and 0 bases for J; bases not matched to a gene: 3. This CDR3 reads CASSGTSGVSYEQYF. CDR3 coding DNA: TGTGCCAGCAGTGGGACTAGCGGCGTCTCCTACGAGCAGTACTTC.

The chain recombines TRBV11-2 with TRBJ1-2; a possible D gene is TRBD1 (6 bases). Germline-derived CDR1 and CDR2 are SGHAT and FQNNGV. CDR3 length equals 12 residues. Trimming took 6 bases from V and 8 from J, leaving 13 bases between them. The CDR3, as DNA: TGTGCCAGCAGTTTTTCAGGGGCGGGCTACACCTTC. Its protein is CASSFSGAGYTF.

This sequence joins TRBV6-5 and TRBJ2-1; no firm D call. This CDR3 contains 13 residues. Trimming took off 5 bases at V and 9 bases at J, with 14 bases between the two ends. Germline lookup yields CDR1 MNHEY and CDR2 SVGAGI. CDR3: CASSKGAPLEQFF. The CDR3 DNA is TGTGCCAGCAGTAAAGGAGCCCCGCTTGAGCAGTTCTTC.

This chain connects TRBV2 to TRBJ2-1; the match to TRBD2 covers 11 bases. This CDR3 contains 15 residues. V lost 5 bases, J lost 4 bases, and 4 bases stayed unmatched. Germline CDR1 reads SNHLY; CDR2 reads FYNNEI. The CDR3 sequence is CASSRSGGDYNEQFF. Written as DNA, the CDR3 is TGTGCCAGCAGTCGTAGCGGGGGGGATTACAATGAGCAGTTCTTC.

The rearrangement joins TRBV5-6 to TRBJ1-1; 8 nucleotides line up with TRBD1. The CDR3 sequence is 16 residues long. Germline V gene sequence: CDR1 SGHDT, CDR2 YYEEEE. V was clipped by 0 bases and J by 0 bases; unmatched bases: 4. The CDR3, as DNA: TGTGCCAGCAGCTTGGTGGCAGGGGGCCTGAACACTGAAGCTTTCTTT. It specifies CASSLVAGGLNTEAFF.